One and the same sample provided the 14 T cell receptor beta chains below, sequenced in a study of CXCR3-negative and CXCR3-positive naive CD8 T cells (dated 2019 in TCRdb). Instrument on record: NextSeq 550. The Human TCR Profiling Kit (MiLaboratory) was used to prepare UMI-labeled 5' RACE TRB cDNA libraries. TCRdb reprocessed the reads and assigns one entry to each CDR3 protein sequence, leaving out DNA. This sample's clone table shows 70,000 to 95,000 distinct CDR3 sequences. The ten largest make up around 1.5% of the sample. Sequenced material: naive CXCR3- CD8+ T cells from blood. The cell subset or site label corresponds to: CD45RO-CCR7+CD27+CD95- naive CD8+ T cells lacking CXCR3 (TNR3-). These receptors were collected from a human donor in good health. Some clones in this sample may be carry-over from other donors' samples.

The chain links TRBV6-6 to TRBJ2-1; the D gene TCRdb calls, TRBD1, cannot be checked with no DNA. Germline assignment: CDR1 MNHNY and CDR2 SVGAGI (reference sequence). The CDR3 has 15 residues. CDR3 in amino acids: CASSYLDRGYNEQFF.

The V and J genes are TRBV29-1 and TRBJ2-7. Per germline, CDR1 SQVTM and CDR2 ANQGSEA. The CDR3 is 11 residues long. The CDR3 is CSVDQWGEQYF.

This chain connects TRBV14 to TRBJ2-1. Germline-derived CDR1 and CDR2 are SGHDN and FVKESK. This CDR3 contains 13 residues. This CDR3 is CASSQEFFAEQFF.

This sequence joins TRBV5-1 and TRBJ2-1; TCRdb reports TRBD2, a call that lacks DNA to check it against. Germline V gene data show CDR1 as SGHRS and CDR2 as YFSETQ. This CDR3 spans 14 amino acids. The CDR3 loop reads CASTHGGGYNEQFF.

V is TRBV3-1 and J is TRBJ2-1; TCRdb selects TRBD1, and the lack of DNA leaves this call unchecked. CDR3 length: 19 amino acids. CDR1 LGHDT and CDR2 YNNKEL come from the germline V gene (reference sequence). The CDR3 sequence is CASSPRGLSAGESYNEQFF.

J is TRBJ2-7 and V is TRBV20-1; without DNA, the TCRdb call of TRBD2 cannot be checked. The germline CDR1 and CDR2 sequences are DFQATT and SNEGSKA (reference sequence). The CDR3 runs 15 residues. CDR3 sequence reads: CSANRLAGASGEQYF.

The CDR3 spells CASSQDKGGSNEQFF. This chain connects TRBV4-3 to TRBJ2-1; the D gene TCRdb calls, TRBD1, cannot be checked with no DNA. CDR1 is LGHNA and CDR2 is YSLEER in the germline V gene. This CDR3 is 15 amino acids long.

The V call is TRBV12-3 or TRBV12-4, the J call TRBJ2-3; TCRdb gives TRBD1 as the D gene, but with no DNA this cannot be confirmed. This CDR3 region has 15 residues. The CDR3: CASSLGAASTDTQYF.

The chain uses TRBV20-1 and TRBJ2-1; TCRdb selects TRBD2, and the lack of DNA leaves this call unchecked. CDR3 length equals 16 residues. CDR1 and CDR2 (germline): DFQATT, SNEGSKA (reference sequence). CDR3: CSARVIGRVSYNEQFF.

The CDR3 region is CASSLGGELRIF. The chain combines TRBV5-6 with TRBJ2-1; TCRdb names TRBD1, which stays unverified in the absence of DNA. The CDR3 totals 12 residues. Germline V lookup: CDR1 SGHDT, CDR2 YYEEEE.

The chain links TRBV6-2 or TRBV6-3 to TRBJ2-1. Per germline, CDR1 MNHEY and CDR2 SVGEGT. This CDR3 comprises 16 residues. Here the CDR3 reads CASSYSRDPPYNEQFF.

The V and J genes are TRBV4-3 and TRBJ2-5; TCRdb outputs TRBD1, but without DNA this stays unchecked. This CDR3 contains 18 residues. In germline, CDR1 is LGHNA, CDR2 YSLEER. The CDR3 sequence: CASSQEDLGGLLQETQYF.

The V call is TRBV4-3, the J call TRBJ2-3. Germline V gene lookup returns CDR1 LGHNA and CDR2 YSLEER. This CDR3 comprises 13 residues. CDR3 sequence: CASSQDLTDTQYF.

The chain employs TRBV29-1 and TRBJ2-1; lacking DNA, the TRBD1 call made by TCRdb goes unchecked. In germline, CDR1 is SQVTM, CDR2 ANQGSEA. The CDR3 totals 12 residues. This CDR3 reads CSVEYGLWDPFF.